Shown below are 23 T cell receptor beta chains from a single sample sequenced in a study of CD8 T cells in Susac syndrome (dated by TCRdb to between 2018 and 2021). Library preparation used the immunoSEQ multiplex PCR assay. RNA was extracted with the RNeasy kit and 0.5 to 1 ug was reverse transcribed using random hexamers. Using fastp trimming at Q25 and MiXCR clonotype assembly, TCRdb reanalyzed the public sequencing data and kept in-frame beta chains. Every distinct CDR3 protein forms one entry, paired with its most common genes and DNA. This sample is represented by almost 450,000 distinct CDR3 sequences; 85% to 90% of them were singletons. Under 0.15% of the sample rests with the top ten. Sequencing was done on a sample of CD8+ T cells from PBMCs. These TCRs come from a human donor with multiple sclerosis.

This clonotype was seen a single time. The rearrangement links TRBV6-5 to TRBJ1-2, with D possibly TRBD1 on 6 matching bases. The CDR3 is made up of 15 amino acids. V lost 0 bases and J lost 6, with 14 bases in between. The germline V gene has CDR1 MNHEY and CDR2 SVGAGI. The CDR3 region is CASSYSGGRIHGYTF. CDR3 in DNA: TGTGCCAGCAGTTACTCAGGGGGGCGAATACATGGCTACACCTTC.

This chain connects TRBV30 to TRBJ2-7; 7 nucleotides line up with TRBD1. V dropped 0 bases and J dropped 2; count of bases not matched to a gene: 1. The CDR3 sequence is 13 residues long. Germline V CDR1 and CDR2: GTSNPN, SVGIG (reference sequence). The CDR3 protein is CAWSVGTAYEQYF. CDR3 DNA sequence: TGTGCCTGGAGTGTAGGGACAGCCTACGAGCAGTACTTC. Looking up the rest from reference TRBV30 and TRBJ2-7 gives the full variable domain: SQTIHQWPATLVQPVGSPLSLECTVEGTSNPNLYWYRQAAGRGLQLLFYSVGIGQISSEVPQNLSASRPQDRQFILSSKKLLLSDSGFYLCAWSVGTAYEQYFGPGTRLTVT.

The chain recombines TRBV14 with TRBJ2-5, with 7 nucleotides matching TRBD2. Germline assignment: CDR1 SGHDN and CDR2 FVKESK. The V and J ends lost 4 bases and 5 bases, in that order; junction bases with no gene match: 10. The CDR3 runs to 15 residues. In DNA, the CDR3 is TGTGCCAGCAGCCCCAGGACTAGACGGGACGAGACCCAGTACTTC. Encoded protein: CASSPRTRRDETQYF.

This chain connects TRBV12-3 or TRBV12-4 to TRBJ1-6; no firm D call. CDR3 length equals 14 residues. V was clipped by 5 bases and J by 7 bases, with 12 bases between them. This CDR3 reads CASSPFPYNSPLHF. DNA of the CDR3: TGTGCCAGCAGTCCTTTCCCTTACAATTCACCCCTCCACTTT.

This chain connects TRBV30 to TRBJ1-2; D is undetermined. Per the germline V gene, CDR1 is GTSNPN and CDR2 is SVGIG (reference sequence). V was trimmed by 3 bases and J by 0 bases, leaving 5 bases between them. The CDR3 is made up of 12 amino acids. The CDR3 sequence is CAWRHTNYGYTF. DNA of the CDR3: TGTGCCTGGAGGCACACTAACTATGGCTACACCTTC. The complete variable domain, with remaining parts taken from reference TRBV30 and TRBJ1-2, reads SQTIHQWPATLVQPVGSPLSLECTVEGTSNPNLYWYRQAAGRGLQLLFYSVGIGQISSEVPQNLSASRPQDRQFILSSKKLLLSDSGFYLCAWRHTNYGYTFGSGTRLTVV.

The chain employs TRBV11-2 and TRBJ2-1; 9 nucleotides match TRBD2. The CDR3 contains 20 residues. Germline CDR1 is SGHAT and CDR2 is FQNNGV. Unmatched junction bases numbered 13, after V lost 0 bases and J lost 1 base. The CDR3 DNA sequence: TGTGCCAGCAGCTTAGATCAGGGCTGGCGGGAGGGCCGGTCCTACAATGAGCAGTTCTTC. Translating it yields CASSLDQGWREGRSYNEQFF.

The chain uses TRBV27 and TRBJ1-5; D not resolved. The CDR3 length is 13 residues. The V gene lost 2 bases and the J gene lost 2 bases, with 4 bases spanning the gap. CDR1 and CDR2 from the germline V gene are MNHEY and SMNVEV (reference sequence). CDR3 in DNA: TGTGCCAGCAGTTTAAACCGCAATCAGCCCCAGCATTTT. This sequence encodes CASSLNRNQPQHF.

Here the CDR3 DNA reads TGTGCCAGCAGTGCCGGGACAGGGGTCAACAATGAGCAGTTCTTC. Its protein is CASSAGTGVNNEQFF. The J gene is TRBJ2-1, the V gene TRBV6-4, with TRBD1 matching 10 bases. The junction had 5 bases not matched to a gene; V was cut back by 4 bases and J by 5 bases. The CDR3 extends over 15 amino acids. CDR1 is MRHNA, CDR2 SNTAGT, per germline.

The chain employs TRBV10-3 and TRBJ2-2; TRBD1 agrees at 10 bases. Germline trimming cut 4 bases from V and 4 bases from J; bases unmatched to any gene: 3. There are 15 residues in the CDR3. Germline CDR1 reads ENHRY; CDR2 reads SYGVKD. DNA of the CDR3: TGTGCCATCAGTGGAGGACAGGGGGTCACCGGGGAGCTGTTTTTT. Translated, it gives CAISGGQGVTGELFF.

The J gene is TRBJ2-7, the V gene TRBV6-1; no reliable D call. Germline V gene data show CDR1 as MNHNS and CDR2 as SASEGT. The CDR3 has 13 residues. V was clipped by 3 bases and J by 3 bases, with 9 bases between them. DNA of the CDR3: TGTGCCAGCAGTGATAAGGGTTACTACGAGCAGTACTTC. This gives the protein CASSDKGYYEQYF.

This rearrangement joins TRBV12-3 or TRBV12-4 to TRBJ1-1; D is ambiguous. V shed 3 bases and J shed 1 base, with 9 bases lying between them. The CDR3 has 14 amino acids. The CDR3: CASSLGPGNTEAFF. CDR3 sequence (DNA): TGTGCCAGCAGTTTGGGTCCGGGGAACACTGAAGCTTTCTTT.

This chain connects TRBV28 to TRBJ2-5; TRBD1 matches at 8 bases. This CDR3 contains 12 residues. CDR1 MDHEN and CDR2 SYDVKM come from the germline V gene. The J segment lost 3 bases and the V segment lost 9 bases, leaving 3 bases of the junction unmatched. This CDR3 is CASKQGEETQYF. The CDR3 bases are TGTGCCAGTAAACAGGGGGAAGAGACCCAGTACTTC.

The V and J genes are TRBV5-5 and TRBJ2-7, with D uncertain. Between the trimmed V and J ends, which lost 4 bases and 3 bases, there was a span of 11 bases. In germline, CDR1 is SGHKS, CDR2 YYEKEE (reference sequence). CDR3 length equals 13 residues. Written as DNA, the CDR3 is TGTGCCAGCAGCGATCATGACGGCTACGAGCAGTACTTC. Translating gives CASSDHDGYEQYF.

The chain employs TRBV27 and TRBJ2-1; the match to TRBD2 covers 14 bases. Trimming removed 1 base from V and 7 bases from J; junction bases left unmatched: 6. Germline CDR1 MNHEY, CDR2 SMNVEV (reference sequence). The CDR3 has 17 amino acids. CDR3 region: CASSLLSGTSGGNEQFF. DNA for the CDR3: TGTGCCAGCAGTTTATTGTCCGGGACTAGCGGGGGAAATGAGCAGTTCTTC.

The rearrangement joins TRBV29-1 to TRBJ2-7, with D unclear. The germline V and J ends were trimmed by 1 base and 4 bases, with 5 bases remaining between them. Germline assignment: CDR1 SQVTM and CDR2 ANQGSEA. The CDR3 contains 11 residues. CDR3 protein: CSVEVRYEQYF. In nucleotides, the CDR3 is TGCAGCGTTGAAGTGAGGTACGAGCAGTACTTC.

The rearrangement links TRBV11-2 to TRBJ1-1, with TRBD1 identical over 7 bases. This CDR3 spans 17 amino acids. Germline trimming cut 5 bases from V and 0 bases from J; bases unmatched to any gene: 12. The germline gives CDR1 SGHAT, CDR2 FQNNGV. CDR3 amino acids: CASSPRRDRVLNTEAFF. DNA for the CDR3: TGTGCCAGCAGCCCCCGACGAGACAGGGTGCTGAACACTGAAGCTTTCTTT.

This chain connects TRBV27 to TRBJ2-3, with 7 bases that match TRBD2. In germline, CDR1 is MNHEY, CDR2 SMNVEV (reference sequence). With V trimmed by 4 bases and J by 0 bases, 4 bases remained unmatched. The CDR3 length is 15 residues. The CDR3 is CASSYASGSTDTQYF. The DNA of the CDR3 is TGTGCCAGCAGTTATGCTAGCGGTAGCACAGATACGCAGTATTTT.

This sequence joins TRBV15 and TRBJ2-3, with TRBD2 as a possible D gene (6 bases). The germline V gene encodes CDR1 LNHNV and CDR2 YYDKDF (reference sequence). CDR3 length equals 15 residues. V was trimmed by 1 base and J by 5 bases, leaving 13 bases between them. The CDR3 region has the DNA TGTGCCACCAGCAGAGTTGCGGCCGGGGGAGATACGCAGTATTTT. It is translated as CATSRVAAGGDTQYF.

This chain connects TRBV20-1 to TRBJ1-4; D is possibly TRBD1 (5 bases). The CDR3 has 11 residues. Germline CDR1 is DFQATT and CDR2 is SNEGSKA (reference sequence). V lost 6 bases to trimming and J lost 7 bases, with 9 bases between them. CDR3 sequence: CSAATGEKLFF. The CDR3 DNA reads TGCAGTGCCGCCACAGGTGAAAAACTGTTTTTT.

CDR3 in amino acids: CASGSPGTEEKEYF. Here the CDR3 DNA reads TGTGCTAGTGGTTCCCCAGGGACAGAGGAGAAGGAGTACTTC. V and J are TRBV12-5 and TRBJ2-7; 7 positions agree with TRBD1. Germline loops: CDR1 LGHNT, CDR2 FRNRAP. There are 14 residues in the CDR3. V lost 4 bases and J lost 11; bases outside the gene matches: 14.

The CDR3 region is CASTITGISYEQYF. As DNA, the CDR3 is TGTGCCAGCACCATAACAGGGATCTCCTACGAGCAGTACTTC. The chain joins TRBV12-3 or TRBV12-4 to TRBJ2-7; D possibly corresponds to TRBD1 (6 bases). The CDR3 runs 14 residues. V was cut by 7 bases and J by 0 bases, with 13 bases left in between.

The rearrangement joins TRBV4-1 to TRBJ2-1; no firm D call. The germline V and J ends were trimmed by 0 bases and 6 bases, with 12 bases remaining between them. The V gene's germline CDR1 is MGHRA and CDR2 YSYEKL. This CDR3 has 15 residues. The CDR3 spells CASSQDEGFGNEQFF. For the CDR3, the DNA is TGCGCCAGCAGCCAAGATGAAGGGTTTGGCAATGAGCAGTTCTTC.

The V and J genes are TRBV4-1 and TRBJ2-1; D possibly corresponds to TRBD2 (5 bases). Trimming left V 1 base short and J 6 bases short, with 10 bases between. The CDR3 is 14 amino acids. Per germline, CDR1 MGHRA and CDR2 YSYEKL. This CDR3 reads CASSQGPGVNEQFF. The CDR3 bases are TGCGCCAGCAGCCAAGGGCCCGGGGTCAATGAGCAGTTCTTC.